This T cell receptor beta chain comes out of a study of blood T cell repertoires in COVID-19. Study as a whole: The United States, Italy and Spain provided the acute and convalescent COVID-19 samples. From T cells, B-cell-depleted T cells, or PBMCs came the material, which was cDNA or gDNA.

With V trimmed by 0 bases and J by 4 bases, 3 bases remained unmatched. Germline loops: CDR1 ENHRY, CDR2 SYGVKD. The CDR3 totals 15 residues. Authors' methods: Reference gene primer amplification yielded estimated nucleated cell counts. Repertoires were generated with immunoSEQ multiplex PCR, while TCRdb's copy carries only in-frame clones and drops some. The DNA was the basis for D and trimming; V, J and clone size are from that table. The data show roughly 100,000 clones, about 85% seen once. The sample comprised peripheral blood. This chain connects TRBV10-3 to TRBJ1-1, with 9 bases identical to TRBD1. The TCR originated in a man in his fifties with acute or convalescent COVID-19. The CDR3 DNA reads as TGTGCCATCAGTGAGTCGGACAGGGGAGGCACTGAAGCTTTCTTT. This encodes CAISESDRGGTEAFF.